This T cell receptor beta chain is from a study of T cell changes during pregnancy in multiple sclerosis. Germline loops: CDR1 LNHDA, CDR2 SQIVND (reference sequence). The CDR3 is 17 residues long. The trim removed 1 base at V and 2 bases at J, leaving 1 base unmatched. Sequencing was performed with immunoSEQ multiplex PCR; in TCRdb, only in-frame clones are kept and a portion is missing. The sample shows roughly 42,000 clones, about 91% of them seen only once. The sample consisted of CD4+ T cells from peripheral blood mononuclear cells, taken before pregnancy. The origin of this receptor is a female donor with multiple sclerosis, enrolled in a pregnancy study. V and J are TRBV19 and TRBJ2-2; TRBD2 aligns across 13 bases. In DNA form, the CDR3 reads TGTGCCAGTAGTATAGGACTAGCGGGGGGCAACACCGGGGAGCTGTTTTTT. Its translation: CASSIGLAGGNTGELFF. Drawing the rest from reference TRBV19 and TRBJ2-2, the complete variable domain is DGGITQSPKYLFRKEGQNVTLSCEQNLNHDAMYWYRQDPGQGLRLIYYSQIVNDFQKGDIAEGYSVSREKKESFPLTVTSAQKNPTAFYLCASSIGLAGGNTGELFFGEGSRLTVL.